This is a list of T cell receptor beta chains from one sample in a study of T cells in Graves' hyperthyroidism and ophthalmopathy. A single record per CDR3 protein comes from TCRdb applying MiXCR to the multiplex PCR reads. The table includes tens of thousands of distinct CDR3 sequences, around 55% detected once. Sequenced material: peripheral blood or thyroid tissue (not recorded which). The source of these receptors is a man aged 18 to 30 with Graves' hyperthyroidism. Each CDR3 is given with its conserved first and last residue. The order of the fields is D gene, J gene, clone size, V gene, CDR3 DNA, CDR3 protein. D genes are given only for firm matches. Clone size is given for some rows only: seen once, a few or many times, or a class if the clone is expanded.

D: NA; J: TRBJ1-2; size: many; V: TRBV2; DNA: TGTGCCAGTGGACAGAACTATGGCTACACCTTC; CDR3: CASGQNYGYTF
D: NA; J: TRBJ2-7; size: NA; V: TRBV7-9; DNA: TGTGCCAGCAGCCCCGGGGCAATCTACGAGCAGTACTTC; CDR3: CASSPGAIYEQYF
D: NA; J: TRBJ1-4; size: NA; V: TRBV2; DNA: TGTGCCACCAGTGATTCCCCGAACGAAAAACTGTTTTTT; CDR3: CATSDSPNEKLFF
D: TRBD1; J: TRBJ1-1; size: NA; V: TRBV15; DNA: TGTGCCACCAGCAGACAGGGACAGGGCACTGAAGCTTTCTTT; CDR3: CATSRQGQGTEAFF
D: NA; J: TRBJ1-5; size: many; V: TRBV9; DNA: TGTGCCAGCAGCACCGGCGGTATAACTAATCAGCCCCAGCATTTT; CDR3: CASSTGGITNQPQHF
D: NA; J: TRBJ1-1; size: NA; V: TRBV6-2/TRBV6-3; DNA: TGTGCCAGCAGTTACCCGACCCCTGGTGGTACGCTAATTATGAACACTGAAGCTTTCTTT; CDR3: CASSYPTPGGTLIMNTEAFF
D: TRBD1; J: TRBJ1-2; size: few; V: TRBV12-3/TRBV12-4; DNA: TGTGCCATACAGGGGGCGGAAGGCTACACCTTC; CDR3: CAIQGAEGYTF
D: NA; J: TRBJ1-1; size: many; V: TRBV6-5; DNA: TGTGCCAGCAGTTACCCCCCAACTGAAGCTTTCTTT; CDR3: CASSYPPTEAFF
D: NA; J: TRBJ1-5; size: NA; V: TRBV20-1; DNA: TGCAGTGCTAGAACGGGGCTCCGGGACAGCAATCAGCCCCAGCATTTT; CDR3: CSARTGLRDSNQPQHF
D: NA; J: TRBJ1-1; size: NA; V: TRBV10-3; DNA: TGTGCCATCAGTTTCGGTAACACTGAAGCTTTCTTT; CDR3: CAISFGNTEAFF
D: NA; J: TRBJ1-4; size: NA; V: TRBV5-1; DNA: TGCGCCAGCAGCGCCGGGGCAGGGGTTGGAAAACTGTTTTTT; CDR3: CASSAGAGVGKLFF
D: TRBD1; J: TRBJ2-7; size: few; V: TRBV29-1; DNA: TGCAGCGCCGAACGGGACAGCCCCTACGAGCAGTACTTC; CDR3: CSAERDSPYEQYF
D: NA; J: TRBJ1-4; size: once; V: TRBV7-9; DNA: TGTGCCAGCAGCGTAGCGGTTGGGGTGAAAAAACTGTTTTTT; CDR3: CASSVAVGVKKLFF
D: NA; J: TRBJ2-7; size: few; V: TRBV3-1; DNA: TGTGCCAGCAGTTTAGGTTTCGGGGAGAAAAACGAGCAGTACTTC; CDR3: CASSLGFGEKNEQYF
D: NA; J: TRBJ2-7; size: NA; V: TRBV20-1; DNA: TGCAGTGCTAGACTAGCAGGCTCGGGGCAGTACTTC; CDR3: CSARLAGSGQYF
D: TRBD2; J: TRBJ2-5; size: NA; V: TRBV29-1; DNA: TGCAGCGCTCCGCTAGCGGGAGTAAAGACCCAGTACTTC; CDR3: CSAPLAGVKTQYF
D: TRBD1; J: TRBJ1-6; size: NA; V: TRBV2; DNA: TGTGCCAGCAGGCCGGGACAGGGGGGATCACCCCTCCACTTT; CDR3: CASRPGQGGSPLHF
D: NA; J: TRBJ2-2; size: many; V: TRBV2; DNA: TGTGCCAGCAGGGGTCCCACCGGGGAGCTGTTTTTT; CDR3: CASRGPTGELFF
D: NA; J: TRBJ2-5; size: NA; V: TRBV12-3/TRBV12-4; DNA: TGTGCCAGCAGTTTAGGCGGCAGGGTCGAGACCCAGTACTTC; CDR3: CASSLGGRVETQYF
D: TRBD2; J: TRBJ2-5; size: few; V: TRBV29-1; DNA: TGCAGCGTGAGGCCCGGGACTAGCGGAGCACAAGAGACCCAGTACTTC; CDR3: CSVRPGTSGAQETQYF
D: NA; J: TRBJ2-2; size: NA; V: TRBV2; DNA: TGTGCCAGCAGTGAGGGCGGTACCGGGGAGCTGTTTTTT; CDR3: CASSEGGTGELFF
D: TRBD2; J: TRBJ2-5; size: NA; V: TRBV29-1; DNA: TGCAGCGTGAGGCCCGGGACTAGCGGGAGAGGAGAGACCCAGTACTTC; CDR3: CSVRPGTSGRGETQYF
D: NA; J: TRBJ1-6; size: once; V: TRBV7-2; DNA: TGTGCCAGCAGCTTCTGGGCCCTCTATAATTCACCCCTCCACTTT; CDR3: CASSFWALYNSPLHF
D: TRBD1; J: TRBJ1-1; size: NA; V: TRBV7-9; DNA: TGTGCCAGCAGCTCCGACAGGGATGAAGCTTTCTTT; CDR3: CASSSDRDEAFF
D: TRBD2; J: TRBJ2-5; size: NA; V: TRBV20-1; DNA: TGCAGTGTGCGGACTAGCGGGATAAGCCAAGAGACCCAGTACTTC; CDR3: CSVRTSGISQETQYF
D: TRBD1; J: TRBJ2-5; size: NA; V: TRBV7-9; DNA: TGTGCCAGCAGGCCAGACAGGGGGCGGGGAGAGACCCAGTACTTC; CDR3: CASRPDRGRGETQYF
D: NA; J: TRBJ2-5; size: NA; V: TRBV19; DNA: TGTGCCAGTAGTATAGGCCTATCGAGGAAGGCGCAGGCAGAGACCCAGTACTTC; CDR3: CASSIGLSRKAQAETQYF
D: NA; J: TRBJ2-5; size: large; V: TRBV2; DNA: TGTGCCAGCAACCCTAGCAGAGAGACCCAGTACTTC; CDR3: CASNPSRETQYF
D: NA; J: TRBJ2-5; size: NA; V: TRBV2; DNA: TGTGCCAGCCAGTGGGGGGACCGAGAGACCCAGTACTTC; CDR3: CASQWGDRETQYF
D: NA; J: TRBJ1-4; size: NA; V: TRBV20-1; DNA: TGCAGTGCTAGAGCTACGGGGGTGGTTAATGAAAAACTGTTTTTT; CDR3: CSARATGVVNEKLFF
D: TRBD1; J: TRBJ2-5; size: NA; V: TRBV9; DNA: TGTGCCAGCAGCGCGGCCGGGACAGCTAAAGAGACCCAGTACTTC; CDR3: CASSAAGTAKETQYF
D: NA; J: TRBJ1-1; size: NA; V: TRBV19; DNA: TGTGCCACCTCCGGTAGAGCAGCCGGAACAGAAGCTTTCTTT; CDR3: CATSGRAAGTEAFF
D: TRBD1; J: TRBJ2-2; size: NA; V: TRBV7-2; DNA: TGTGCCAGCAGGGGAGGTGGGACAGGAAACACCGGGGAGCTGTTTTTT; CDR3: CASRGGGTGNTGELFF